The T cell receptor beta chain described here comes from a study of cytomegalovirus exposure and HLA in healthy donors. It was with 60 Vbeta and 13 Jbeta primers that the PCR ran. Clones were sequenced by immunoSEQ multiplex PCR, and TCRdb holds only the in-frame ones, with some missing. In the table there are some 100,000 clones, around 79% of which are singletons. From germline, CDR1 is LNHNV and CDR2 YYDKDF (reference sequence). The V gene lost 5 bases and the J gene lost 4 bases, with 17 bases spanning the gap. This CDR3 spans 15 amino acids. The sample comprised PBMCs. This clonotype was obtained from a male donor in good health and CMV-seropositive. The chain is built from TRBV15 and TRBJ1-2; weak D call: TRBD1 (5 bases). DNA for the CDR3: TGTGCCACCAGCGCAACGTCGGGGGAGCGCTATGGCTACACCTTC. This encodes CATSATSGERYGYTF.